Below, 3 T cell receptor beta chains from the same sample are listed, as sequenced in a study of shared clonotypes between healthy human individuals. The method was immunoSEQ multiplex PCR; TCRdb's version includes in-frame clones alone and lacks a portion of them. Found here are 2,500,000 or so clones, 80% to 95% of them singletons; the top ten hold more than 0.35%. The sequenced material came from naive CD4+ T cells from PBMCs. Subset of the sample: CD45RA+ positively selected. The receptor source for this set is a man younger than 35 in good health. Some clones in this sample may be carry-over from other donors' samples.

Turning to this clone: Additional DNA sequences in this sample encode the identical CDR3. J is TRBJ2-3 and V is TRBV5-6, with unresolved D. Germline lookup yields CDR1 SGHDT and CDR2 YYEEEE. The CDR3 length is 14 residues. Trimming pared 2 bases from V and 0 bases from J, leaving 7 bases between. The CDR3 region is CASSLGRSTDTQYF. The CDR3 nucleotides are TGTGCCAGCAGCTTAGGGCGAAGCACAGATACGCAGTATTTT.

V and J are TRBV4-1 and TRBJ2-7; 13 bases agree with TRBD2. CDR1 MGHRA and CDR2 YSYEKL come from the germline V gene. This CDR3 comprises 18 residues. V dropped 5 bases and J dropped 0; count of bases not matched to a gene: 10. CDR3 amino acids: CASSLTGTSGVSSYEQYF. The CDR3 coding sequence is TGCGCCAGCAGCTTAACCGGGACTAGCGGGGTAAGCTCCTACGAGCAGTACTTC.

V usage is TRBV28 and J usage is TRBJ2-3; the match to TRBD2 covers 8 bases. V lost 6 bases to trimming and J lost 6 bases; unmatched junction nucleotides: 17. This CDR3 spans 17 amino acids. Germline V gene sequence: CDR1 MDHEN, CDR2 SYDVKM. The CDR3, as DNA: TGTGCCAGCAGCTCGCCCCGGGGTAGCGGGGTTGGGGATACGCAGTATTTT. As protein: CASSSPRGSGVGDTQYF.